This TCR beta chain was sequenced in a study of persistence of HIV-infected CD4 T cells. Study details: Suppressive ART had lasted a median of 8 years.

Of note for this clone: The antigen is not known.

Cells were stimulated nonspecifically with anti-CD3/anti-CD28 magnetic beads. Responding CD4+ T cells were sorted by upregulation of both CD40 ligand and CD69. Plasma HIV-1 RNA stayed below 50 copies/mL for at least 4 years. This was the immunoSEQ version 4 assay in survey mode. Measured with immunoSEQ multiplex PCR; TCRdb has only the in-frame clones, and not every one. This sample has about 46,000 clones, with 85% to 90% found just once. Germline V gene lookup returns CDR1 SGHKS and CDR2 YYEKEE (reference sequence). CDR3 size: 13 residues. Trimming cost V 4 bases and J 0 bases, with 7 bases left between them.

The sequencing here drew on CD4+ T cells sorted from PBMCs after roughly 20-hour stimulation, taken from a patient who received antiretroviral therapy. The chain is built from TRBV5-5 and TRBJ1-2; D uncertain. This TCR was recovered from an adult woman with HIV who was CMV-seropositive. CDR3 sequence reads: CASSRAPNYGYTF. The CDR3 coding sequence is TGTGCCAGCAGCCGTGCCCCTAACTATGGCTACACCTTC. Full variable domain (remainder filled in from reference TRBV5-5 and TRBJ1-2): DAGVTQSPTHLIKTRGQQVTLRCSPISGHKSVSWYQQVLGQGPQFIFQYYEKEERGRGNFPDRFSARQFPNYSSELNVNALLLGDSALYLCASSRAPNYGYTFGSGTRLTVV.